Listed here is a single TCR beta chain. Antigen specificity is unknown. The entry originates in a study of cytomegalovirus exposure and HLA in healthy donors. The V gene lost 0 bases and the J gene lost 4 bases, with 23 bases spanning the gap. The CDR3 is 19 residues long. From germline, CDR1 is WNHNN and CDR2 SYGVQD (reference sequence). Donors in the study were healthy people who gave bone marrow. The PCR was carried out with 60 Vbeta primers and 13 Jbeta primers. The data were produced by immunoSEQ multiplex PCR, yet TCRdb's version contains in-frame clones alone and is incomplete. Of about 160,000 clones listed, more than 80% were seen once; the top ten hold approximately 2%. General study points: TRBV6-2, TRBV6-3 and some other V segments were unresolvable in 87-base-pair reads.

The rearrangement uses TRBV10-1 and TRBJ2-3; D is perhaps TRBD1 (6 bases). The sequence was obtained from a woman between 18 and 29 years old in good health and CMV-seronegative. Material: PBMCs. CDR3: CASSESLWTELSSSDTQYF. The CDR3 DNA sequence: TGCGCCAGCAGTGAGTCCCTTTGGACAGAACTTTCCTCCTCAGATACGCAGTATTTT.